This T cell receptor beta chain was captured in a study of blood T cell repertoires in COVID-19. Turning to the study itself: Sites across the United States, Italy and Spain contributed samples from acute and convalescent COVID-19.

A few counts support this clone. Germline V gene data show CDR1 as SGHDT and CDR2 as YYEEEE. The length of the CDR3 is 14 residues. The J segment lost 9 bases and the V segment lost 0 bases, leaving 4 bases of the junction unmatched. Profiling relied on immunoSEQ multiplex PCR, and the TCRdb table lists in-frame clones only, not all of them. Among some 250,000 clones listed, 65% to 85% were seen once. The source is an elderly man with acute or convalescent COVID-19. The rearrangement joins TRBV5-6 to TRBJ1-3; 9 positions match TRBD1. Input material: peripheral blood. CDR3 DNA: TGTGCCAGCAGCTTGGGACAGGGGGTAGGCACCATATATTTT. It yields the protein CASSLGQGVGTIYF.